This T cell receptor beta chain appears in the sequencing data of a study of beta chain features in type 1 diabetes. The wider study: The patients were much like the healthy donors in age, gender and cell yields.

Study results and limitations: More deletions and fewer insertions at VDJ junctions were found in patients with type 1 diabetes. Among patients with Type 1 diabetes, TCRB CDR3s were moderately but significantly shorter in every one of the four CD4+ subsets.

This clone showed up just a few times. Its specificity is not known. The authors reverse transcribed all of the isolated RNA, so sequencing captured expressed TCRB transcripts. Produced via immunoSEQ multiplex PCR; TCRdb's table is partial and in-frame only. This sample has 250,000 or so clones, with about 14% found just once. Germline assignment: CDR1 MNHEY and CDR2 SVGAGI. The CDR3 loop spans 15 amino acids. With 6 bases clipped from V and 7 bases from J, the junction kept 10 bases outside the gene matches. Sequencing was carried out using naive CD4+ T cells from blood. The sequence was collected from a man younger than 45 with type 1 diabetes. The chain uses TRBV6-5 and TRBJ2-2, with TRBD1 identical over 8 bases. In DNA, the CDR3 is TGTGCCAGCAGAAGGGACAGGCGGACGATCGGGGAGCTGTTTTTT. It translates to CASRRDRRTIGELFF.